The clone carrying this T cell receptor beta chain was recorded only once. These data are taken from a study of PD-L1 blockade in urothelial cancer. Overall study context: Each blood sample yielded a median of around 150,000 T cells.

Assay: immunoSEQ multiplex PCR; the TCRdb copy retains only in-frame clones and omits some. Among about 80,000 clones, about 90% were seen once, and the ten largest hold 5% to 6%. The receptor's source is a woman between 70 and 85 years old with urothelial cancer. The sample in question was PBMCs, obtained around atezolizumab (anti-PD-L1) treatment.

Here the CDR3 reads CASSPGWGRGNEQFF. The DNA for the CDR3 is TGTGCCAGCAGCCCAGGGTGGGGCAGGGGCAATGAGCAGTTCTTC. The chain employs TRBV5-4 and TRBJ2-1, with D maybe TRBD1 (6 bases). Trimming pared 4 bases from V and 6 bases from J, leaving 17 bases between. This CDR3 has 15 residues. The germline V gene encodes CDR1 SGHNT and CDR2 YYREEE (reference sequence).